The 27 T cell receptor beta chains listed next were all sequenced from one sample in a study of blood T cell repertoires in COVID-19. Generated by immunoSEQ multiplex PCR, the TCRdb table keeps only in-frame clones and is missing some. The sample lists 290,000 or so clones, 80% to 85% occurring once. The sample was PBMCs or T cells enriched from blood (not recorded which). The receptors stem from a man between 40 and 49 years old who had been exposed to COVID-19.

CDR3 amino acids: CASSLQGVGNSPLHF. CDR3 sequence (DNA): TGTGCCAGCAGCCTACAGGGAGTCGGTAATTCACCCCTCCACTTT. The V call is TRBV7-9, the J call TRBJ1-6, with D possibly being TRBD1 (6 bases). From germline, CDR1 is SEHNR and CDR2 FQNEAQ (reference sequence). V was trimmed by 5 bases and J by 6 bases, leaving 14 bases between them. The CDR3 loop spans 15 amino acids. Full variable domain (outside the CDR3, taken from reference TRBV7-9 and TRBJ1-6): DTGVSQNPRHKITKRGQNVTFRCDPISEHNRLYWYRQTLGQGPEFLTYFQNEAQLEKSRLLSDRFSAERPKGSFSTLEIQRTEQGDSAMYLCASSLQGVGNSPLHFGNGTRLTVT.

The chain couples TRBV7-8 to TRBJ1-1; no clear D. V lost 1 base and J lost 0, with 12 bases in between. Germline CDR1 is SGHVS and CDR2 is FQNEAQ. The CDR3 runs 16 residues. CDR3 in DNA: TGTGCCAGCAGCTTAGGACCTGCCCGGGTGAACACTGAAGCTTTCTTT. Residues: CASSLGPARVNTEAFF.

The chain has TRBV2 and TRBJ2-3; D gene ambiguous. Trimming took 5 bases from V and 1 from J, leaving 16 bases between them. The CDR3 consists of 16 residues. Per the germline V gene, CDR1 is SNHLY and CDR2 is FYNNEI. CDR3 DNA sequence: TGTGCCAGCAGTCCTCACCTAGAGTTCCGCACAGATACGCAGTATTTT. Its protein is CASSPHLEFRTDTQYF.

The chain combines TRBV5-5 with TRBJ1-3; D not certain. Germline loops: CDR1 SGHKS, CDR2 YYEKEE (reference sequence). The CDR3 sequence is 16 residues long. V was shortened by 1 base and J by 2 bases, with 13 bases between the two germline ends. The CDR3 region is CASSLQGFGAGNTIYF. As DNA, the CDR3 is TGTGCCAGCAGCTTGCAAGGTTTCGGGGCTGGAAACACCATATATTTT.

V gene TRBV7-9 combines with J gene TRBJ2-5; 7 bases align to TRBD2. The junction had 4 bases not matched to a gene; V was cut back by 3 bases and J by 6 bases. CDR3 size: 13 residues. Germline V CDR1 and CDR2: SEHNR, FQNEAQ (reference sequence). The CDR3 here is CASSFGSGKTQYF. CDR3 nucleotide sequence: TGTGCCAGCAGCTTCGGGAGCGGGAAGACCCAGTACTTC. The whole variable domain, remainder taken from reference TRBV7-9 and TRBJ2-5, is DTGVSQNPRHKITKRGQNVTFRCDPISEHNRLYWYRQTLGQGPEFLTYFQNEAQLEKSRLLSDRFSAERPKGSFSTLEIQRTEQGDSAMYLCASSFGSGKTQYFGPGTRLLVL.

This clone appeared a few times. CDR3 DNA: TGTGCTAGTTTGTACTCTGGGGCCAACGTCCTGACTTTC. It yields the protein CASLYSGANVLTF. The chain has TRBV12-5 and TRBJ2-6, with unresolved D. Germline V lookup: CDR1 LGHNT, CDR2 FRNRAP. V shed 8 bases and J shed 0 bases, with 5 bases lying between them. CDR3 length: 13 residues.

This clone showed up just a few times. The chain joins TRBV2 to TRBJ2-5; D may be TRBD2 (5 bases). The CDR3 covers 13 residues. V dropped 6 bases and J dropped 5 bases, with 13 bases sitting between them. From germline, CDR1 is SNHLY and CDR2 FYNNEI. The CDR3 DNA reads as TGTGCCAGCAGGCCACTAGTATCCGAGACCCAGTACTTC. Amino acid sequence: CASRPLVSETQYF.

This clone came up a few times. The chain joins TRBV6-5 to TRBJ1-3; possible D gene TRBD1, 5 bases. Per germline, CDR1 MNHEY and CDR2 SVGAGI. The CDR3 runs 14 residues. The V and J ends lost 7 bases and 0 bases respectively, with 10 bases between them. CDR3 sequence reads: CASIQGPSGNTIYF. The CDR3 region has the DNA TGTGCCAGCATTCAGGGTCCCTCTGGAAACACCATATATTTT.

The chain recombines TRBV9 with TRBJ2-5; D perhaps matches TRBD2 (5 bases). Trimming left V 1 base short and J 4 bases short, with 11 bases between. The length of the CDR3 is 14 residues. The germline V gene encodes CDR1 SGDLS and CDR2 YYNGEE. For the CDR3, the DNA is TGTGCCAGCAGCGTATCGGGCGGGCGAGAGACCCAGTACTTC. This gives the protein CASSVSGGRETQYF.

This chain links TRBV12-3 or TRBV12-4 with TRBJ1-2; the D gene is possibly TRBD1 (5 bases). The germline V and J ends were trimmed by 2 bases and 11 bases, with 12 bases remaining between them. The CDR3 has 12 amino acids. In nucleotides, the CDR3 is TGTGCCAGCAGTTTATGGGGGGAAAAGTACACCTTC. It yields the protein CASSLWGEKYTF.

The CDR3 loop is CASSDQFGGSGANVLTF. The CDR3 DNA is TGTGCCAGCAGTGATCAGTTCGGCGGCTCTGGGGCCAACGTCCTGACTTTC. The V call is TRBV2, the J call TRBJ2-6, with no clear D. Germline CDR1 reads SNHLY; CDR2 reads FYNNEI. Trimming took 3 bases from V and 0 from J, leaving 12 bases between them. The CDR3 runs 17 residues.

The V gene is TRBV6-5, the J gene TRBJ2-1; 9 bases are a match to TRBD2. Germline V gene sequence: CDR1 MNHEY, CDR2 SVGAGI. Unmatched junction bases numbered 4, after V lost 6 bases and J lost 7 bases. This CDR3 region has 13 residues. CDR3 sequence (DNA): TGTGCCAGCAGGAGCGGGAGGTATAATGAGCAGTTCTTC. As protein: CASRSGRYNEQFF.

CDR3 nucleotide sequence: TGTGCCAGTAGTAAAGCCGGGACAGGGAATTCACCCCTCCACTTT. It translates to CASSKAGTGNSPLHF. V gene TRBV19 combines with J gene TRBJ1-6; TRBD1 matches 9 bases. CDR1 is LNHDA and CDR2 is SQIVND in the germline V gene (reference sequence). Germline trimming cut 4 bases from V and 7 bases from J; bases unmatched to any gene: 5. The CDR3 totals 15 residues.

This chain links TRBV10-3 with TRBJ1-5; 9 bases agree with TRBD1. The CDR3 extends over 15 amino acids. The germline CDR1 and CDR2 sequences are ENHRY and SYGVKD. The J segment lost 8 bases and the V segment lost 0 bases, leaving 5 bases of the junction unmatched. The CDR3 nucleotides are TGTGCCATCAGTGAGTCAGGACAGGGGCGGGAGCCCCAGCATTTT. This codes for CAISESGQGREPQHF.

This clone came up once. V is TRBV5-1 and J is TRBJ2-1, with D hard to call. CDR3 size: 14 residues. Germline lookup yields CDR1 SGHRS and CDR2 YFSETQ. V lost 2 bases, J lost 7 bases, and 13 bases lay in between. CDR3 in amino acids: CASSFGQNENEQFF. For the CDR3, the DNA is TGCGCCAGCAGCTTTGGGCAAAACGAGAATGAGCAGTTCTTC. Using reference TRBV5-1 and TRBJ2-1 for the parts outside the CDR3, the full variable domain is KAGVTQTPRYLIKTRGQQVTLSCSPISGHRSVSWYQQTPGQGLQFLFEYFSETQRNKGNFPGRFSGRQFSNSRSEMNVSTLELGDSALYLCASSFGQNENEQFFGPGTRLTVL.

In DNA form, the CDR3 reads TGTGCCTGGACCCGAGACTGGCGCACAAACATTCAGTACTTC. Its protein product is CAWTRDWRTNIQYF. The chain combines TRBV30 with TRBJ2-4; D gene unclear. Germline values: CDR1 GTSNPN, CDR2 SVGIG (reference sequence). The CDR3 length is 14 residues. Trimming stripped 4 bases from V and 6 bases from J, with 16 bases between.

The chain is built from TRBV7-9 and TRBJ1-1; D remains unclear. CDR1 SEHNR and CDR2 FQNEAQ come from the germline V gene (reference sequence). The CDR3 length is 13 residues. V lost 5 bases and J 7 bases, leaving 14 bases between the germline ends. The CDR3 region is CASSRKAGDEAFF. The CDR3 nucleotides read TGTGCCAGCAGCCGAAAAGCCGGGGATGAAGCTTTCTTT.

The chain carries TRBV24-1 and TRBJ1-1, with no clear D. Germline assignment: CDR1 KGHDR and CDR2 SFDVKD. CDR3 length: 11 residues. V shed 2 bases and J shed 8 bases, with 5 bases lying between them. The CDR3 spells CATSDSLEAFF. CDR3 DNA: TGTGCCACCAGTGATTCCCTCGAAGCTTTCTTT.

This CDR3 reads CASSLSRGGRPYQLDTQYF. As DNA, the CDR3 is TGTGCCAGCAGCTTAAGTCGGGGCGGGAGACCCTACCAGTTAGATACGCAGTATTTT. The chain is built from TRBV7-3 and TRBJ2-3; 7 bases line up with TRBD2. Germline values: CDR1 SGHTA, CDR2 FQGTGA. The CDR3 has 19 residues. The junction had 18 bases not matched to a gene; V was cut back by 1 base and J by 5 bases.

This chain uses TRBV10-1 with TRBJ2-7, with TRBD2 matching over 10 bases. CDR3 size: 15 residues. Per the germline V gene, CDR1 is WNHNN and CDR2 is SYGVQD (reference sequence). The V gene end was trimmed by 3 bases and the J gene end by 4 bases; junction bases not matched to a gene: 6. The CDR3 protein is CASSETAGGSYEQYF. The CDR3 bases are TGCGCCAGCAGTGAAACAGCGGGAGGGTCGTACGAGCAGTACTTC.

The chain has TRBV30 and TRBJ2-7, with D perhaps matching TRBD1 (6 bases). Germline CDR1 and CDR2: GTSNPN and SVGIG (reference sequence). The V and J ends lost 5 bases and 3 bases respectively, with 14 bases between them. CDR3 length: 13 residues. CDR3 region: CAWAAGTHYEQYF. In nucleotides, the CDR3 is TGTGCCTGGGCAGCCGGGACACACTACGAGCAGTACTTC.

The J gene is TRBJ1-2, the V gene TRBV5-1, with 8 bases fitting TRBD1. Germline CDR1 SGHRS, CDR2 YFSETQ. V trimming: 2 bases; J trimming: 4 bases; junction bases outside the gene matches: 4. The CDR3 covers 14 residues. CDR3 nucleotides: TGCGCCAGCAGCTTAAGAACAGGGGGCTATGGCTACACCTTC. Its translation: CASSLRTGGYGYTF.

The gene calls are TRBV6-5 and TRBJ2-5; 7 nucleotides align to TRBD2. V was clipped by 7 bases and J by 4 bases; unmatched bases: 12. Germline CDR1 MNHEY, CDR2 SVGAGI. This CDR3 contains 15 residues. The CDR3, as DNA: TGTGCCAGCACTCCGGGTGGCGGGAGACGAGAGACCCAGTACTTC. It specifies CASTPGGGRRETQYF.

This rearrangement joins TRBV18 to TRBJ2-7; no definite D call. Trimming pared 5 bases from V and 6 bases from J, leaving 11 bases between. This CDR3 spans 12 amino acids. Germline-derived CDR1 and CDR2 are KGHSH and LQKENI. DNA of the CDR3: TGTGCCAGCTCAGGCCAGGTCTCCGAGCAGTACTTC. Translating it yields CASSGQVSEQYF.

V is TRBV18 and J is TRBJ1-2; D is undetermined. This CDR3 comprises 13 residues. Trimming shortened V by 3 bases and J by 5 bases, and 10 bases separated the two germline ends. Germline lookup yields CDR1 KGHSH and CDR2 LQKENI. The CDR3 region is CASSPRVEYGYTF. The DNA of the CDR3 is TGTGCCAGCTCACCCCGTGTAGAGTATGGCTACACCTTC.

The chain is built from TRBV4-1 and TRBJ1-3, with D hard to call. V shed 0 bases and J shed 4 bases, with 10 bases lying between them. CDR3 length equals 15 residues. In germline, CDR1 is MGHRA, CDR2 YSYEKL. The chain's CDR3 is CASSQDTPGGNTIYF. Written as DNA, the CDR3 is TGCGCCAGCAGCCAAGACACACCGGGAGGAAACACCATATATTTT.

DNA of the CDR3: TGTGCCAGCAGCTTAGGACAGGGTGTAGGAGCTTTCTTT. Encoded protein: CASSLGQGVGAFF. The chain links TRBV7-9 to TRBJ1-1; 7 bases are a match to TRBD1. The CDR3 is 13 residues long. CDR1 is SEHNR, CDR2 FQNEAQ, per germline (reference sequence). Trimming cost V 1 base and J 10 bases; bases outside gene matches: 6.